A selection of T cell receptor beta chains follows, all from one sample in a study of low-dose radiotherapy and immunotherapy resistance in tumors. TCRdb reprocessed the reads via MiXCR and lists one record per CDR3 protein. The sample lists 80,000 to 95,000 distinct CDR3 sequences; around 9.2% were seen once. The source was PBMCs, collected before treatment. These receptor sequences come from a male donor with prostate cancer. Both conserved end residues are part of each CDR3. A D gene is named only where the DNA matches it firmly. Expanded clones get a size class; other rows say once, few or many, or leave the size out.

CDR3,DNA,length,size,D,J,V
CSARGLLNTGELFF,TGCAGTGCTAGAGGACTGCTGAACACCGGGGAGCTGTTTTTT,14,many,-,TRBJ2-2,TRBV20-1
CASSPGQGRSKNIQYF,TGTGCCAGTAGTCCCGGACAGGGACGATCCAAAAACATTCAGTACTTC,16,many,TRBD1,TRBJ2-4,TRBV19
CSASLRVGTDTQYF,TGCAGTGCTAGTCTTAGAGTCGGCACAGATACGCAGTATTTT,14,many,-,TRBJ2-3,TRBV20-1
CASSDRGVGQPQHF,TGTGCCAGCAGTGATAGAGGGGTAGGTCAGCCCCAGCATTTT,14,many,-,TRBJ1-5,TRBV13
CASSGGTSVGEQYF,TGTGCCAGCAGCGGAGGGACATCCGTGGGCGAGCAGTACTTC,14,many,-,TRBJ2-7,TRBV7-6
CASSPLLTGELFF,TGTGCCAGCAGCCCCCTCTTGACCGGGGAGCTGTTTTTT,13,many,-,TRBJ2-2,TRBV7-2
CSAKPSATTDTQYF,TGCAGTGCTAAACCTAGCGCAACCACAGATACGCAGTATTTT,14,many,-,TRBJ2-3,TRBV20-1
CASSERLSSYEQYF,TGTGCCAGCAGTGAGCGACTCAGCTCCTACGAGCAGTACTTC,14,-,-,TRBJ2-7,TRBV6-2/TRBV6-3
CAISAGQSTDTQYF,TGTGCCATCAGTGCGGGACAGTCCACAGATACGCAGTATTTT,14,many,TRBD1,TRBJ2-3,TRBV10-3
CASSLTTTTGPPLSGAFF,TGTGCCAGCAGCCTTACAACTACAACCGGGCCCCCGCTATCAGGAGCTTTCTTT,18,many,-,TRBJ1-1,TRBV5-5
CASSLRSAGQAQPQHF,TGTGCCAGCAGTTTACGTTCCGCGGGACAGGCGCAGCCCCAGCATTTT,16,many,TRBD1,TRBJ1-5,TRBV28
CSAGAGVVGELFF,TGCAGTGCTGGGGCGGGAGTGGTCGGGGAGCTGTTTTTT,13,many,TRBD2,TRBJ2-2,TRBV20-1
CASSDTARVEQYF,TGTGCCAGCAGTGACACAGCCCGCGTCGAGCAGTACTTC,13,many,-,TRBJ2-7,TRBV6-2/TRBV6-3
CASSPRPGTSGHEQYF,TGTGCCAGCAGTCCCCGACCCGGGACTAGCGGCCACGAGCAGTACTTC,16,-,TRBD2,TRBJ2-7,TRBV27
CSASSGTGTTNEKLFF,TGCAGTGCTAGTTCCGGGACAGGGACAACTAATGAAAAACTGTTTTTT,16,many,TRBD1,TRBJ1-4,TRBV20-1
CASRVGAHSPLHF,TGTGCCAGCAGAGTGGGGGCCCATTCACCCCTCCACTTT,13,-,-,TRBJ1-6,TRBV6-1
CASSQDSTSGRNEQFF,TGCGCCAGCAGCCAAGATTCCACTAGCGGGAGAAATGAGCAGTTCTTC,16,many,TRBD2,TRBJ2-1,TRBV4-3
CASSYKLAPGVDTQYF,TGTGCCAGCAGCTATAAACTAGCGCCCGGCGTCGATACGCAGTATTTT,16,-,TRBD2,TRBJ2-3,TRBV14
CASSTGETYEQYF,TGTGCCAGCAGCACCGGCGAGACCTACGAGCAGTACTTC,13,many,-,TRBJ2-7,TRBV21-1
CASSLGLAGVYEQYF,TGTGCCAGCAGTTTAGGGCTAGCGGGCGTTTACGAGCAGTACTTC,15,many,TRBD2,TRBJ2-7,TRBV12-3/TRBV12-4
CATSDPGTSGSVPTDTQYF,TGTGCCACCAGTGATCCCGGGACTAGCGGGTCGGTTCCCACAGATACGCAGTATTTT,19,-,TRBD2,TRBJ2-3,TRBV24-1
CASSEKPYGYTF,TGTGCCAGCAGTGAGAAGCCGTATGGCTACACCTTC,12,many,-,TRBJ1-2,TRBV2
CAWREGYPGANVLTF,TGTGCCTGGAGAGAAGGGTACCCTGGGGCCAACGTCCTGACTTTC,15,few,-,TRBJ2-6,TRBV30
CASSETSGRAVETQYF,TGTGCCAGCAGCGAGACTAGCGGGAGGGCCGTAGAGACCCAGTACTTC,16,many,TRBD2,TRBJ2-5,TRBV9
CASSPFTGSSGANVLTF,TGTGCCAGCTCACCGTTTACAGGTAGCTCTGGGGCCAACGTCCTGACTTTC,17,many,-,TRBJ2-6,TRBV18
CASSQHTRGKTNTGELFF,TGCGCCAGCAGTCAACATACGCGAGGGAAAACGAACACCGGGGAGCTGTTTTTT,18,many,-,TRBJ2-2,TRBV23-1
CASSYRSGALYEQYF,TGTGCCAGCAGTTACAGGTCAGGGGCTCTCTACGAGCAGTACTTC,15,many,-,TRBJ2-7,TRBV6-5
CASSQETGGRTQYF,TGTGCCAGCAGCCAAGAGACAGGGGGACGGACCCAGTACTTC,14,-,TRBD1,TRBJ2-5,TRBV3-1
CASSSWGAYEQYF,TGTGCCAGCAGCTCCTGGGGGGCCTACGAGCAGTACTTC,13,many,-,TRBJ2-7,TRBV28
CASSLDQGARYEQYF,TGTGCCAGCAGCTTGGATCAGGGGGCGCGTTACGAGCAGTACTTC,15,many,TRBD1,TRBJ2-7,TRBV5-4
CASSLSSEVADTQYF,TGCGCCAGCAGCTTGTCTAGCGAAGTCGCAGATACGCAGTATTTT,15,many,-,TRBJ2-3,TRBV5-1
CASSQQGAHYGYTF,TGTGCCAGCAGCCAACAGGGGGCCCACTATGGCTACACCTTC,14,many,TRBD1,TRBJ1-2,TRBV3-1
CSAPPGSTDTQYF,TGCAGTGCCCCCCCCGGGAGCACAGATACGCAGTATTTT,13,few,-,TRBJ2-3,TRBV20-1
CSALTGSDDQPQHF,TGCAGTGCTCTTACGGGCAGTGACGATCAGCCCCAGCATTTT,14,few,-,TRBJ1-5,TRBV20-1
CASSFGQGTDEQYF,TGCGCCAGCAGCTTCGGACAGGGGACCGACGAGCAGTACTTC,14,-,TRBD1,TRBJ2-7,TRBV5-1
CASIGREPPYEQYF,TGTGCCAGCATCGGGCGGGAGCCCCCCTACGAGCAGTACTTC,14,many,TRBD2,TRBJ2-7,TRBV28
CASSFASGRLNEQFF,TGTGCCAGCAGCTTCGCTAGCGGGAGACTAAATGAGCAGTTCTTC,15,many,TRBD2,TRBJ2-1,TRBV7-9
CASSLSRHHREFF,TGTGCCAGCAGTTTATCGCGGCACCACCGGGAGTTCTTC,13,many,-,TRBJ2-1,TRBV27
CASSPGDRGNTIYF,TGTGCCAGCAGCCCGGGGGACAGAGGAAACACCATATATTTT,14,many,TRBD1,TRBJ1-3,TRBV11-2
CASRPYPTTRELFF,TGTGCCAGCAGGCCTTACCCGACGACTCGGGAGCTGTTTTTT,14,many,-,TRBJ2-2,TRBV27
CASSPSGTSKTYEQYF,TGTGCCAGCAGCCCTTCCGGGACTAGCAAGACCTACGAGCAGTACTTC,16,medium-sized,TRBD2,TRBJ2-7,TRBV13